This T cell receptor beta chain came from a study of T-cell memory formation after mild COVID-19. About the study: Clustering of TCRs was largely donor specific. Points from the study as a whole: From day 15 to 85, contracting clones were balanced between CD4 and CD8, whereas later expanders leaned toward CD4+.

Constant-segment primers were used for 5'RACE, and the resulting TCR alpha and TCR beta cDNA libraries carried sample barcodes and UMIs. TCRdb called the 5' RACE reads again in MiXCR, with one record for every CDR3 protein. In the table there are about 470,000 distinct CDR3 sequences, around 27% of which are singletons. On this clonotype: The antigen is unknown.

Trimming cost V 6 bases and J 2 bases; bases outside gene matches: 16. This CDR3 contains 19 residues. The specimen sequenced was PBMCs or a T cell subset sorted from them (not recorded which). The chain is built from TRBV12-3 or TRBV12-4 and TRBJ2-6, with 7 bases identical to TRBD1. This clonotype originated in an adult woman who had mild COVID-19 (a few samples of this study predate the infection). Cell type and time point are not known. CDR3 loop: CASSRQGPLTDPGANVLTF. DNA for the CDR3: TGTGCCAGCAGCCGACAGGGACCCTTGACTGACCCTGGGGCCAACGTCCTGACTTTC.